The present entry profiles one T cell receptor beta chain with its context. Its antigen is still unknown. The input lacks base qualities; no much larger clone sits a single base away. The immunoSEQ Assay, a bias-controlled multiplex PCR, was used to amplify TCRbeta CDR3 regions from genomic DNA. In the authors' own workflow: Nucleated cell counts per sample were estimated from amplification of reference gene primers within the assay. To quantify the absolute abundance of each unique TCRbeta CDR3 rearrangement, sequence reads were collapsed and filtered. Productive Simpson clonality was computed per sample as the square root of Simpson's diversity index over productive rearrangements. Drawn from immuneACCESS, this table holds only the in-frame rearrangements with V and J called that TCRdb kept. Clones are partly lost; checked studies trace under half to an unresolved V gene and leave the rest unexplained. The V and J calls and clone size were taken over from that table, and D and trimming were inferred from the DNA. Recorded for this sample are hundreds of thousands of clones; approximately 90% of them occurred a single time. The ten top clones hold around 0.8% of the sample.

This specimen belongs to a study of blood T cell repertoires in COVID-19 (dated by TCRdb to between 2020 and 2021). In terms of the full investigation: The collaborator samples originated in the United States, Italy and Spain and spanned the acute and convalescent phases of COVID-19. The sample metadata nearly always contained a de-identified subject ID, COVID-19 status, age in years and sex. Where HLA class I and class II types were available, the types were taken from metadata supplied by the sample provider, not from assay-based typing. The material from the prospective study consisted of cDNA or gDNA derived from T cells, B-cell-depleted T cells, or PBMCs. Subjects who had been exposed to COVID-19, were actively infected with it, or had recovered from it provided the deeply sampled blood TCRbeta repertoires that made up the dataset. The repertoires were made available in a free public database intended to serve as a resource for research on the immune response to SARS-CoV-2. Samples were obtained from the ongoing ImmuneRACE study (first 160 participants) and from some 1,200 subjects provided by 6 global collaborators. The paper's findings and limits, for the study overall: How much clinical and demographic metadata was included differed by source and by participant, and the metadata was provided uncurated.

Participants in the prospective study were enrolled through a virtual design, were aged roughly 18 to 90 years, and lived in fewer than 30 United States geographic areas. Cohort assignment in the prospective study relied on participant-reported clinical history from a screening survey and a study questionnaire. Exposed participants had been in contact with someone with a PCR-confirmed or clinician-diagnosed COVID-19 case within 2 weeks of study entry. In the prospective study, whole blood, serum and a nasopharyngeal or oropharyngeal swab were collected from each participant by mobile phlebotomists. Participants in the prospective study had the option to provide additional blood draws and questionnaires over an approximately 2-month period. Before DNA extraction, prospective study blood samples were shipped either frozen or at room temperature. Reading from cysteine to phenylalanine, the CDR3 counts 15 amino acids. Just CDR3 DNA is preserved here, 45 bases in frame from base 1. As encoded in the germline V gene, CDR1 is MGHDK while CDR2 is SYGVNS. Trimming removed 5 bases from V and 1 base from J; the gene matches leave 6 bases unexplained.

Recombination joined TRBV25-1 with TRBJ1-1, with 8 bases matching TRBD1. This receptor was obtained from a man aged 45-65 years who had been exposed to COVID-19. The sequenced sample consisted of PBMCs or T cells enriched from blood (not recorded which). The nucleotide sequence is given as TGTGCCAGCAGTTCGGACAGGGTTGGGAACACTGAAGCTTTCTTT. It is translated as CASSSDRVGNTEAFF.